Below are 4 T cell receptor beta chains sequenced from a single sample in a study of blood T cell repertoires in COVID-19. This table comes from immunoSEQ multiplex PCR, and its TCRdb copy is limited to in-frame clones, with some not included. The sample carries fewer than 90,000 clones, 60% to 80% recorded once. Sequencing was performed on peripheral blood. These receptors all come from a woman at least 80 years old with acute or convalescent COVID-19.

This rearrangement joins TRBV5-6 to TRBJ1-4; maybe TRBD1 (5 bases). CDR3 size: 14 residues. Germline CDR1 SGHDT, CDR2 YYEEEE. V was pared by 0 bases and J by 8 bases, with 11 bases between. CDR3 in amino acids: CASSLAPGGEKLFF. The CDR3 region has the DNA TGTGCCAGCAGCTTGGCCCCCGGGGGGGAAAAACTGTTTTTT.

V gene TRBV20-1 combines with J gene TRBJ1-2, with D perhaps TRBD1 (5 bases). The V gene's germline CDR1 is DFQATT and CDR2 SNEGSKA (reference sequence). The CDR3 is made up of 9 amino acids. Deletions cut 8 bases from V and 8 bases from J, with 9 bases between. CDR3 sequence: CSPRGGYTF. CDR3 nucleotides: TGCAGTCCCCGGGGGGGCTACACCTTC.

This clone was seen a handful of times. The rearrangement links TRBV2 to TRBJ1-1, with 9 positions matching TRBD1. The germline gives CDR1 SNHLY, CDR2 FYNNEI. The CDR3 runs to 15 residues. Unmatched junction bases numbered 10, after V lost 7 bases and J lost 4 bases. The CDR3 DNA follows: TGTGCCAGCACCCGCCCGGACAGGGGATCCACTGAAGCTTTCTTT. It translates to CASTRPDRGSTEAFF.

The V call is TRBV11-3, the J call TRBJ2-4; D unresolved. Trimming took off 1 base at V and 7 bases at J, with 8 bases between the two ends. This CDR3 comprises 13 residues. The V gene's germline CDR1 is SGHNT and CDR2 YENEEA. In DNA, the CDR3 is TGTGCCAGCAGCTTAGGGCAGTCCAACATTCAGTACTTC. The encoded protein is CASSLGQSNIQYF. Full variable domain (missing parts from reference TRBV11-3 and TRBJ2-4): EAGVVQSPRYKIIEKKQPVAFWCNPISGHNTLYWYLQNLGQGPELLIRYENEEAVDDSQLPKDRFSAERLKGVDSTLKIQPAELGDSAVYLCASSLGQSNIQYFGAGTRLSVL.